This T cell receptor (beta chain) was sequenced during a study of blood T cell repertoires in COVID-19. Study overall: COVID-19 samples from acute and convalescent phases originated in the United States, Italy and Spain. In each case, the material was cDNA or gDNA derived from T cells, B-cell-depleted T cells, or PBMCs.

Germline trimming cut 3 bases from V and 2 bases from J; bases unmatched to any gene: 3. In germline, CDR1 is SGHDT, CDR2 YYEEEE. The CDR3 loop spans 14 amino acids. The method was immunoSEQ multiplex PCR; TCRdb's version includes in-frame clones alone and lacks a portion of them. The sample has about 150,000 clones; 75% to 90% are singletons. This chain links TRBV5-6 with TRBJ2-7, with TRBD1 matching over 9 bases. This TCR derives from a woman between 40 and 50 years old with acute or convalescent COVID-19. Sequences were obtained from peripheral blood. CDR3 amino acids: CASSYRDRAYEQYF. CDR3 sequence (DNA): TGTGCCAGCAGCTACAGGGACAGGGCCTACGAGCAGTACTTC.